The clone carrying this TCR beta chain occurred many times. The antigen is undetermined. The sample originates from a study of T cells in Graves' hyperthyroidism and ophthalmopathy. Study-wide results and caveats: In the blood, most expanded thyroid clonotypes above 0.001 appeared as well.

The TCR beta CDR3 regions underwent amplification using RNA transcripts as the source. First-round RT-PCR of the TCR CDR3 relied on the HTBI primer set. MiXCR, applied by TCRdb to the multiplex PCR reads, yields one record per CDR3 protein. This sample yields about 350,000 distinct CDR3 sequences, of which more than 11% are seen a single time; around 24% belongs to the top ten. The germline V gene has CDR1 MNHNY and CDR2 SVGAGI (reference sequence). J lost 2 bases, V lost 2 bases, and 6 bases had no gene match. CDR3 length: 16 amino acids. The chain links TRBV6-6 to TRBJ2-7; 10 bases align to TRBD1. The clonotype was recovered from a woman aged 25 to 39 with Graves' hyperthyroidism. Input material: blood. In DNA form, the CDR3 reads TGTGCCAGCAGTTACACGGCCGGGACAGGGGCCTACGAGCAGTACTTC. Protein: CASSYTAGTGAYEQYF.